The 26 T cell receptor beta chains given below trace back to one sample, sequenced in a study of T cell responses to AZD1222 COVID-19 vaccine. Profiling relied on immunoSEQ multiplex PCR, and the TCRdb table lists in-frame clones only, not all of them. Among around 150,000 clones listed, about 87% were seen once. The sample in question was peripheral blood, obtained on day 0 of AZD1222 vaccination. The receptor source for this set is an adult in good health.

V is TRBV19 and J is TRBJ1-1; TRBD1 aligns across 9 bases. The CDR3 spans 13 residues. The germline gives CDR1 LNHDA, CDR2 SQIVND (reference sequence). The V segment lost 8 bases and the J segment 5 bases; nucleotides outside the gene matches: 6. CDR3 amino acids: CASRDRESTEAFF. The CDR3 nucleotides read TGTGCCAGTCGGGACAGGGAGTCGACTGAAGCTTTCTTT.

This chain links TRBV7-2 with TRBJ2-4; tentatively, D is TRBD1 or TRBD2 (5 bases each). Trimming pared 0 bases from V and 1 base from J, leaving 13 bases between. The length of the CDR3 is 17 residues. Germline CDR1 and CDR2: SGHTA and FQGNSA. CDR3 region: CASSLAGTGTAKNIQYF. The CDR3 DNA follows: TGTGCCAGCAGCTTAGCTGGGACGGGGACCGCCAAAAACATTCAGTACTTC.

This clone came up once. The V call is TRBV27, the J call TRBJ2-7; TRBD1 aligns across 9 bases. Trimming cost V 4 bases and J 2 bases; bases outside gene matches: 6. The CDR3 is made up of 15 amino acids. Germline V gene data show CDR1 as MNHEY and CDR2 as SMNVEV (reference sequence). The CDR3: CASSSSGQGPYEQYF. CDR3 nucleotide sequence: TGTGCCAGCAGTTCTTCTGGACAGGGGCCCTACGAGCAGTACTTC.

The genes are TRBV15 and TRBJ1-5, with D unresolved. Looked up from germline, CDR1 is LNHNV and CDR2 is YYDKDF (reference sequence). This CDR3 spans 13 amino acids. V was clipped by 0 bases and J by 4 bases, with 4 bases between them. CDR3 residues: CATSREPNQPQHF. CDR3 sequence (DNA): TGTGCCACCAGCAGAGAACCAAATCAGCCCCAGCATTTT.

This clone turned up a few times. The V and J genes are TRBV5-1 and TRBJ1-1; D might be TRBD1 (6 bases). Trimming took off 5 bases at V and 3 bases at J, with 14 bases between the two ends. Germline V lookup: CDR1 SGHRS, CDR2 YFSETQ. There are 14 residues in the CDR3. The CDR3 sequence is CASSPGGQDTEAFF. Here the CDR3 DNA reads TGCGCCAGCAGTCCCGGGGGGCAGGACACTGAAGCTTTCTTT.

The J gene is TRBJ1-1, the V gene TRBV3-1 (or the pseudogene TRBV3-2); 8 nucleotides align to TRBD1. The V segment lost 2 bases and the J segment 6 bases; nucleotides outside the gene matches: 8. Germline V gives CDR1 LGHDT, CDR2 YNNKEL (reference sequence). This CDR3 has 15 residues. CDR3 sequence: CASSQRTGRLAEAFF. DNA for the CDR3: TGTGCCAGCAGCCAAAGGACAGGGCGTCTGGCTGAAGCTTTCTTT.

The chain uses TRBV29-1 and TRBJ1-2; TRBD1 might be the D (5 bases). CDR3 length equals 12 residues. The germline V gene has CDR1 SQVTM and CDR2 ANQGSEA. V was trimmed by 3 bases and J by 8 bases, leaving 13 bases between them. Written as DNA, the CDR3 is TGCAGCGTTGAGAATCCGGGGGGAGGCTACACCTTC. Its protein product is CSVENPGGGYTF.

The V call is TRBV6-1, the J call TRBJ1-5; D not resolved. The CDR3 contains 13 residues. Looked up from germline, CDR1 is MNHNS and CDR2 is SASEGT. V lost 3 bases to trimming and J lost 0 bases, with 3 bases between them. CDR3 sequence (DNA): TGTGCCAGCAGTGATAATAGCAATCAGCCCCAGCATTTT. The encoded protein is CASSDNSNQPQHF.

In DNA, the CDR3 is TGTGCCAGCAGCTTCGGCAGATACAATGAGCAGTTCTTC. Translating it yields CASSFGRYNEQFF. The chain recombines TRBV5-8 with TRBJ2-1; no clear D gene. There are 13 residues in the CDR3. Germline V lookup: CDR1 SGHTS, CDR2 YDEGEE. The ends were cut back, 2 bases at V and 4 bases at J, with 7 bases in the middle.

This sequence joins TRBV28 and TRBJ1-1; 7 bases align to TRBD1. Trimming removed 6 bases from V and 6 bases from J; junction bases left unmatched: 10. The CDR3 has 14 residues. CDR1 and CDR2 from the germline V gene are MDHEN and SYDVKM. This chain's CDR3 is CASSQGGGGSEAFF. The CDR3 DNA reads as TGTGCCAGCAGCCAAGGGGGCGGAGGGTCTGAAGCTTTCTTT.

This rearrangement joins TRBV27 to TRBJ2-2; D assignment may be TRBD1 or TRBD2 (5 bases each). This CDR3 has 18 amino acids. The V and J ends lost 2 bases and 5 bases respectively, with 21 bases between them. CDR1 and CDR2 (germline): MNHEY, SMNVEV (reference sequence). CDR3 nucleotides: TGTGCCAGCAGTTTAGAAGTTTGGGGAAACAGGAGGACCGGGGAGCTGTTTTTT. Translating gives CASSLEVWGNRRTGELFF.

The chain couples TRBV11-3 to TRBJ1-3; weak D call: TRBD1 (5 bases). Trimming removed 6 bases at V and 0 bases at J, with 9 bases between. CDR1 is SGHNT and CDR2 is YENEEA in the germline V gene. The CDR3 runs 14 residues. For the CDR3, the DNA is TGTGCCAGCAGTCAAGGGGACTCTGGAAACACCATATATTTT. Translated: CASSQGDSGNTIYF.

J is TRBJ1-6 and V is TRBV4-3; the match to TRBD1 covers 10 bases. V shed 1 base, J shed 7 bases, and the junction held 7 bases outside the gene matches. This CDR3 region has 17 residues. CDR1 and CDR2 from the germline V gene are LGHNA and YSLEER. The CDR3 DNA is TGCGCCAGCAGCCAAGGCTTAGGGACAGGGGACAATTCACCCCTCCACTTT. This codes for CASSQGLGTGDNSPLHF.

CDR3 nucleotides: TGTGCCAGCAGCCCTGGACAGGTTAGCTCTGGAAACACCATATATTTT. It translates to CASSPGQVSSGNTIYF. The J gene is TRBJ1-3, the V gene TRBV6-2 or TRBV6-3; TRBD1 matches 7 bases. The CDR3 totals 16 residues. V was pared by 6 bases and J by 0 bases, with 8 bases of the junction left unmatched. CDR1 and CDR2 (germline): MNHEY, SVGEGT.

The chain has TRBV18 and TRBJ1-2; 7 bases agree with TRBD1. This CDR3 comprises 15 residues. From germline, CDR1 is KGHSH and CDR2 LQKENI. Germline trimming cut 2 bases from V and 6 bases from J; bases unmatched to any gene: 9. CDR3: CASSPELDRVDGYTF. In DNA, the CDR3 is TGTGCCAGCTCACCAGAGCTTGACAGGGTGGATGGCTACACCTTC.

The J gene is TRBJ2-2, the V gene TRBV2; TRBD1 agrees at 7 bases. Germline-derived CDR1 and CDR2 are SNHLY and FYNNEI. V shed 3 bases and J 1 base; nucleotides not matched to a gene: 5. This CDR3 is built from 16 residues. CDR3 amino acids: CASSDAYRGNTGELFF. The CDR3 DNA reads as TGTGCCAGCAGTGACGCCTACAGGGGGAACACCGGGGAGCTGTTTTTT. The full variable domain, in which reference TRBV2 and TRBJ2-2 provide the parts outside the CDR3, is EPEVTQTPSHQVTQMGQEVILRCVPISNHLYFYWYRQILGQKVEFLVSFYNNEISEKSEIFDDQFSVERPDGSNFTLKIRSTKLEDSAMYFCASSDAYRGNTGELFFGEGSRLTVL.

The chain has TRBV5-1 and TRBJ2-7; 7 bases line up with TRBD2. The V gene's germline CDR1 is SGHRS and CDR2 YFSETQ. The CDR3 length is 14 residues. V was clipped by 0 bases and J by 3 bases; unmatched bases: 3. The CDR3 loop is CASSLEGGGYEQYF. CDR3 nucleotides: TGCGCCAGCAGCTTGGAAGGCGGGGGCTACGAGCAGTACTTC.

This sequence joins TRBV7-3 and TRBJ2-1; the D gene could be TRBD1 or TRBD2 (5 bases each). The CDR3 length is 13 residues. The V gene lost 3 bases and the J gene lost 6 bases, with 9 bases spanning the gap. Germline V gives CDR1 SGHTA, CDR2 FQGTGA. CDR3 protein: CASSFGAPNEQFF. The CDR3 nucleotides are TGTGCCAGCAGCTTCGGGGCACCCAATGAGCAGTTCTTC.

V usage is TRBV13 and J usage is TRBJ2-1; unclear D gene. Trimming stripped 8 bases from V and 9 bases from J, with 14 bases between. CDR1 is PRHDT, CDR2 FYEKMQ, per germline (reference sequence). The CDR3 is made up of 12 amino acids. For the CDR3, the DNA is TGTGCCAGCGCGCTCGAGACCGGTGAGCAGTTCTTC. Translated, it gives CASALETGEQFF. The full variable domain, with the rest looked up from reference TRBV13 and TRBJ2-1, is AAGVIQSPRHLIKEKRETATLKCYPIPRHDTVYWYQQGPGQDPQFLISFYEKMQSDKGSIPDRFSAQQFSDYHSELNMSSLELGDSALYFCASALETGEQFFGPGTRLTVL.

The CDR3 here is CASSHPIPDRGNSPLHF. As DNA, the CDR3 is TGTGCCAGCAGCCATCCAATCCCGGACAGGGGTAATTCACCCCTCCACTTT. The rearrangement joins TRBV5-5 to TRBJ1-6; 9 nucleotides agree with TRBD1. V shed 4 bases and J 6 bases; nucleotides not matched to a gene: 11. Germline CDR1 and CDR2: SGHKS and YYEKEE (reference sequence). The CDR3 covers 17 residues.

This clone was observed once. V is TRBV12-5 and J is TRBJ2-7, with D tentatively TRBD1 (5 bases). CDR1 and CDR2 (germline): LGHNT, FRNRAP. This CDR3 region has 13 residues. V gave up 3 bases and J gave up 6 bases, with 12 bases separating them. The CDR3 DNA follows: TGTGCTAGTGGTTTCGGCAGGGATGCCGAGCAGTACTTC. This translates into CASGFGRDAEQYF.

The chain links TRBV6-8 to TRBJ1-5; tentative D call: TRBD1 (6 bases). CDR3 length: 19 amino acids. Germline V gene data show CDR1 as MNHGY and CDR2 as SAAAGT. The V end was cut by 5 bases, the J end by 0 bases, with 23 bases between. The CDR3 DNA reads as TGTGCCAGCAGTCTATCCTACCCCGGGACACTCTATAGCAATCAGCCCCAGCATTTT. It codes for CASSLSYPGTLYSNQPQHF.

In DNA, the CDR3 is TGTGCCAGCAGCTCATGGGGGGCAGTAACTGAAGCTTTCTTT. Residues: CASSSWGAVTEAFF. The V call is TRBV7-8, the J call TRBJ1-1, with D tentatively TRBD1 (6 bases). Trimming left V 4 bases short and J 5 bases short, with 14 bases between. The CDR3 covers 14 residues. Germline CDR1 reads SGHVS; CDR2 reads FQNEAQ.

V usage is TRBV7-9 and J usage is TRBJ2-1; a weak D match, TRBD2 (7 bases). Trimming took off 7 bases at V and 6 bases at J, with 19 bases between the two ends. CDR3 length: 15 amino acids. Germline values: CDR1 SEHNR, CDR2 FQNEAQ (reference sequence). The CDR3 here is CASIQGGGGRNEQFF. In nucleotides, the CDR3 is TGTGCCAGCATCCAGGGAGGGGGAGGACGCAATGAGCAGTTCTTC. Using reference TRBV7-9 and TRBJ2-1 for the parts outside the CDR3, the full variable domain is DTGVSQNPRHKITKRGQNVTFRCDPISEHNRLYWYRQTLGQGPEFLTYFQNEAQLEKSRLLSDRFSAERPKGSFSTLEIQRTEQGDSAMYLCASIQGGGGRNEQFFGPGTRLTVL.

The J gene is TRBJ1-2, the V gene TRBV5-1, with a possible D match to TRBD1 (6 bases). The germline CDR1 and CDR2 sequences are SGHRS and YFSETQ. V dropped 0 bases and J dropped 2 bases, with 11 bases sitting between them. The CDR3 loop spans 15 amino acids. CDR3 region: CASSLAQGKNYGYTF. The CDR3 DNA follows: TGCGCCAGCAGCTTGGCCCAGGGGAAGAACTATGGCTACACCTTC. The full variable domain, rest sourced from reference TRBV5-1 and TRBJ1-2, is KAGVTQTPRYLIKTRGQQVTLSCSPISGHRSVSWYQQTPGQGLQFLFEYFSETQRNKGNFPGRFSGRQFSNSRSEMNVSTLELGDSALYLCASSLAQGKNYGYTFGSGTRLTVV.

DNA of the CDR3: TGTGCCTGGAGTGCGCGGGGGATTAGCAATCAGCCCCAGCATTTT. This sequence encodes CAWSARGISNQPQHF. The V call is TRBV30, the J call TRBJ1-5, with D possibly matching TRBD1 (5 bases). Germline lookup yields CDR1 GTSNPN and CDR2 SVGIG (reference sequence). V was pared by 1 base and J by 0 bases, with 10 bases between. This CDR3 is built from 15 residues.